This entry lists 12 T cell receptor beta chains sequenced from one sample in a study of radiotherapy plus CTLA-4 blockade in lung cancer. The data were produced by immunoSEQ multiplex PCR, yet TCRdb's version contains in-frame clones alone and is incomplete. This sample has some 78,000 clones; roughly 86% occur once, and the top ten carry about 2%. The starting material was peripheral blood, obtained from a patient treated with radiotherapy plus ipilimumab. The receptors come from a human donor with non-small cell lung cancer who had a partial response to radiotherapy plus ipilimumab.

The rearrangement joins TRBV6-6 to TRBJ2-6; D gene uncertain. Trimming removed 6 bases at V and 4 bases at J, with 7 bases between. The CDR3 spans 13 residues. Germline V gene lookup returns CDR1 MNHNY and CDR2 SVGAGI (reference sequence). This CDR3 is CASRVGGANVLTF. The CDR3 bases are TGTGCCAGCAGAGTGGGCGGGGCCAACGTCCTGACTTTC.

This clone has only one observation. The CDR3 region has the DNA TGTGCCTGGAGTGTAAGACGGAGCTTCACAGATACGCAGTATTTT. It codes for CAWSVRRSFTDTQYF. The chain employs TRBV30 and TRBJ2-3; D remains ambiguous. The CDR3 runs to 15 residues. Germline CDR1 GTSNPN, CDR2 SVGIG (reference sequence). Between the trimmed V and J ends, which lost 0 bases and 2 bases, there was a span of 12 bases.

CDR3 residues: CASSPGLAGSNEQFF. The CDR3 DNA follows: TGCGCCAGCAGCCCCGGACTAGCGGGATCGAATGAGCAGTTCTTC. The V call is TRBV5-1, the J call TRBJ2-1, with TRBD2 identical over 12 bases. The V gene end was trimmed by 4 bases and the J gene end by 7 bases; junction bases not matched to a gene: 6. The CDR3 has 15 residues. Germline V gives CDR1 SGHRS, CDR2 YFSETQ.

The chain has TRBV7-2 and TRBJ1-1; D perhaps matches TRBD1 (6 bases). Trimming pared 2 bases from V and 0 bases from J, leaving 13 bases between. From germline, CDR1 is SGHTA and CDR2 FQGNSA. This CDR3 comprises 16 residues. The CDR3 region is CASSLYAGQLNTEAFF. CDR3 coding DNA: TGTGCCAGCAGCTTATACGCAGGACAGTTGAACACTGAAGCTTTCTTT.

This clone was observed a handful of times. The rearrangement links TRBV27 to TRBJ2-2; D unclear. Trimming cost V 0 bases and J 3 bases, with 8 bases left between them. This CDR3 region has 15 residues. Per germline, CDR1 MNHEY and CDR2 SMNVEV (reference sequence). In DNA form, the CDR3 reads TGTGCCAGCAGTTTATCAGGCAGGTACACCGGGGAGCTGTTTTTT. It is translated as CASSLSGRYTGELFF.

V usage is TRBV6-1 and J usage is TRBJ2-2; D unclear. V lost 2 bases, J lost 9 bases, and 7 bases lay in between. This CDR3 region has 12 residues. Germline V gene data show CDR1 as MNHNS and CDR2 as SASEGT. CDR3 sequence: CASSEPQWELFF. The CDR3 coding sequence is TGTGCCAGCAGTGAACCCCAGTGGGAGCTGTTTTTT.

The rearrangement links TRBV7-2 to TRBJ2-2; the D is unclear. V shed 4 bases and J shed 3 bases, with 3 bases lying between them. Germline V gene lookup returns CDR1 SGHTA and CDR2 FQGNSA. There are 12 residues in the CDR3. The CDR3 reads CASSSYTGELFF. In DNA form, the CDR3 reads TGTGCCAGCAGCTCGTACACCGGGGAGCTGTTTTTT.

The V gene is TRBV28, the J gene TRBJ2-7; no reliable D call. V gave up 4 bases and J gave up 7 bases, with 14 bases separating them. The CDR3 covers 13 residues. Germline CDR1 reads MDHEN; CDR2 reads SYDVKM. CDR3 bases: TGTGCCAGCAGTTACCCCGGAGTCGGTGAGCAGTACGTC. It yields the protein CASSYPGVGEQYV.

This chain uses TRBV28 with TRBJ1-2; 7 bases fit TRBD1. The CDR3 has 15 residues. CDR1 and CDR2 (germline): MDHEN, SYDVKM. The trim removed 2 bases at V and 4 bases at J, leaving 7 bases unmatched. CDR3 sequence reads: CASSLRDRAIYGYTF. CDR3 DNA: TGTGCCAGCAGTTTACGTGACAGGGCCATCTATGGCTACACCTTC.

This sequence joins TRBV2 and TRBJ2-7; tentative D call: TRBD1 (5 bases). Germline V gene sequence: CDR1 SNHLY, CDR2 FYNNEI. V lost 0 bases and J lost 4, with 10 bases in between. The CDR3 runs 14 residues. CDR3 sequence: CASSEAPGRYEQYF. For the CDR3, the DNA is TGTGCCAGCAGTGAAGCGCCAGGGCGGTACGAGCAGTACTTC.

A remark on this clone: The sample holds other DNA sequences that translate to the same CDR3. This chain's CDR3 is CAWRGRAPTNTEAFF. The CDR3 coding sequence is TGTGCCTGGAGGGGCAGGGCTCCGACGAACACTGAAGCTTTCTTT. V and J are TRBV30 and TRBJ1-1; D perhaps matches TRBD1 (5 bases). This CDR3 spans 15 amino acids. Trimming shortened V by 3 bases and J by 1 base, and 15 bases separated the two germline ends. From germline, CDR1 is GTSNPN and CDR2 SVGIG (reference sequence).

The chain couples TRBV27 to TRBJ2-7; 7 bases match TRBD2. CDR3 length: 14 residues. Germline V gene lookup returns CDR1 MNHEY and CDR2 SMNVEV (reference sequence). Losses at the gene ends were 3 bases for V and 2 bases for J; bases not matched to a gene: 4. The CDR3 here is CASSFGGGTYEQYF. In nucleotides, the CDR3 is TGTGCCAGCAGTTTTGGCGGGGGAACCTACGAGCAGTACTTC.